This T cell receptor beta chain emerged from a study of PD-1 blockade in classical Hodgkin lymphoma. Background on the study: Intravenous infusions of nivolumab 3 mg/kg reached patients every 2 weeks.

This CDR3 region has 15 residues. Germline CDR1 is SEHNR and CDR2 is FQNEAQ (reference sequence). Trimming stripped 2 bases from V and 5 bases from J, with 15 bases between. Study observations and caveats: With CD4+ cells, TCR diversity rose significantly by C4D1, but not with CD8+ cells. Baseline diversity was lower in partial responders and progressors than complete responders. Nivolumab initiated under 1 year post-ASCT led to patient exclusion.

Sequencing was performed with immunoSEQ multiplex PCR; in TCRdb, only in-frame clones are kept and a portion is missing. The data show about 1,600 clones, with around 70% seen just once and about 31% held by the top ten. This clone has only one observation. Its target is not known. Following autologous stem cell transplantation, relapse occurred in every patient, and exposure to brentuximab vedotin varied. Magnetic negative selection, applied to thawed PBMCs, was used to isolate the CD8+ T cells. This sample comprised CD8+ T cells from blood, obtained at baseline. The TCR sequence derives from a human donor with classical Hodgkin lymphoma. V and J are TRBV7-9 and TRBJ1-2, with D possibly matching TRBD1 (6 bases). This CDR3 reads CASSLPRTEKYGYTF. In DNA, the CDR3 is TGTGCCAGCAGCTTACCACGGACAGAAAAGTATGGCTACACCTTC.